One sample yielded the 29 T cell receptor beta chains listed below, sequenced in a study of blood T cell repertoires in COVID-19 (dated by TCRdb to the early 2020s). The library was built by means of the immunoSEQ multiplex PCR assay. In TCRdb, the immuneACCESS table is reduced to in-frame sequences with V and J assigned. These tables do not hold every clone; where another copy was compared, an unresolved V gene accounts for under half, and the others remain unexplained. Counted in this sample were approximately 85,000 clones; roughly 88% of them appeared once. 25% to 35% of the sample is held by the ten biggest clonotypes. The specimen was peripheral blood. The receptors come from a man between 50 and 59 years old with active or convalescent COVID-19.

The chain recombines TRBV19 with TRBJ1-2, with TRBD1 as a possible D gene (6 bases). Germline-derived CDR1 and CDR2 are LNHDA and SQIVND (reference sequence). V was cut by 6 bases and J by 0 bases, with 20 bases left in between. The CDR3 has 17 amino acids. This CDR3 reads CASSRQPGSGANYGYTF. The CDR3 region has the DNA TGTGCCAGTAGCCGACAACCGGGATCAGGGGCTAACTATGGCTACACCTTC.

V gene TRBV19 combines with J gene TRBJ2-7; TRBD2 is a possible D gene (6 bases). Germline loops: CDR1 LNHDA, CDR2 SQIVND (reference sequence). Trimming pared 10 bases from V and 5 bases from J, leaving 21 bases between. The CDR3 contains 14 residues. The CDR3 bases are TGTGCCATCAGCCCGTCGGTCGGAGGGAACGAGCAGTACTTC. This gives the protein CAISPSVGGNEQYF.

The chain uses TRBV10-3 and TRBJ1-1, with 7 nucleotides matching TRBD1. Unmatched junction bases numbered 9, after V lost 2 bases and J lost 6 bases. The CDR3 contains 15 residues. CDR1 is ENHRY and CDR2 is SYGVKD in the germline V gene. DNA of the CDR3: TGTGCCATCAGTGAGCCGAAGGGGGCGACCGCTGAAGCTTTCTTT. Its translation: CAISEPKGATAEAFF.

This clone was counted once. For the CDR3, the DNA is TGTGCCAGCTCACCCCGACTGACTAGCGGGAATTCGGGCGAGCAGTACTTC. Translation gives CASSPRLTSGNSGEQYF. The J gene is TRBJ2-7, the V gene TRBV18; 11 bases line up with TRBD2. The CDR3 runs to 17 residues. Unmatched junction bases numbered 13, after V lost 3 bases and J lost 6 bases. Germline-derived CDR1 and CDR2 are KGHSH and LQKENI.

The chain recombines TRBV12-3 or TRBV12-4 with TRBJ2-5; no clear D. There are 13 residues in the CDR3. V gave up 1 base and J gave up 1 base, with 4 bases separating them. The CDR3 sequence: CASSLDSQETQYF. The CDR3 nucleotides read TGTGCCAGCAGTTTAGACAGCCAAGAGACCCAGTACTTC.

The rearrangement links TRBV15 to TRBJ1-5; weak D call: TRBD1 (5 bases). V shed 0 bases and J shed 11 bases, with 11 bases lying between them. The CDR3 covers 13 residues. Germline CDR1 is LNHNV and CDR2 is YYDKDF (reference sequence). CDR3 residues: CATSRDPGDSQHF. DNA for the CDR3: TGTGCCACCAGCAGAGATCCCGGGGACTCCCAGCATTTT.

The rearrangement joins TRBV5-4 to TRBJ2-2; TRBD2 matches 11 bases. This CDR3 comprises 15 residues. Germline CDR1 reads SGHNT; CDR2 reads YYREEE (reference sequence). Trimming cost V 2 bases and J 6 bases; bases outside gene matches: 3. As DNA, the CDR3 is TGTGCCAGCAGCTTCCATAGCGGGAGGGCCGGGGAGCTGTTTTTT. Translation gives CASSFHSGRAGELFF.

The gene calls are TRBV15 and TRBJ2-1; TRBD1 matches 8 bases. This CDR3 is 19 amino acids long. Germline trimming cut 0 bases from V and 7 bases from J; bases unmatched to any gene: 17. Germline V gives CDR1 LNHNV, CDR2 YYDKDF (reference sequence). The CDR3, as DNA: TGTGCCACCAGCAGAGAGAGTGGACCCGGGACAGGCGGTAGGAATGAGCAGTTCTTC. Its protein is CATSRESGPGTGGRNEQFF.

The chain employs TRBV6-6 and TRBJ2-1, with 9 bases matching TRBD1. From germline, CDR1 is MNHNY and CDR2 SVGAGI (reference sequence). The V segment lost 5 bases and the J segment 8 bases; nucleotides outside the gene matches: 13. This CDR3 region has 16 residues. The CDR3 nucleotides are TGTGCCAGCAGTCACCCGCCGGGACAGGGAGCCTATGAGCAGTTCTTC. As protein: CASSHPPGQGAYEQFF.

This rearrangement joins TRBV30 to TRBJ2-2; 16 nucleotides agree with TRBD2. Trimming removed 7 bases from V and 4 bases from J; junction bases left unmatched: 9. Per the germline V gene, CDR1 is GTSNPN and CDR2 is SVGIG (reference sequence). The CDR3 has 17 residues. CDR3: CASTGLAGGWVTGELFF. DNA of the CDR3: TGTGCCTCCACGGGACTAGCGGGAGGGTGGGTCACCGGGGAGCTGTTTTTT. Together with reference TRBV30 and TRBJ2-2, the CDR3 gives the full variable domain: SQTIHQWPATLVQPVGSPLSLECTVEGTSNPNLYWYRQAAGRGLQLLFYSVGIGQISSEVPQNLSASRPQDRQFILSSKKLLLSDSGFYLCASTGLAGGWVTGELFFGEGSRLTVL.

This clone was picked up a small number of times. The rearrangement uses TRBV30 and TRBJ1-4; 7 bases line up with TRBD1. The ends lost 0 bases at V and 6 bases at J; junction bases unmatched: 7. This CDR3 contains 15 residues. From germline, CDR1 is GTSNPN and CDR2 SVGIG (reference sequence). CDR3: CAWSVQGGAHEKLFF. CDR3 nucleotides: TGTGCCTGGAGTGTACAAGGGGGCGCGCATGAAAAACTGTTTTTT. Looking up the rest from reference TRBV30 and TRBJ1-4 gives the full variable domain: SQTIHQWPATLVQPVGSPLSLECTVEGTSNPNLYWYRQAAGRGLQLLFYSVGIGQISSEVPQNLSASRPQDRQFILSSKKLLLSDSGFYLCAWSVQGGAHEKLFFGSGTQLSVL.

The gene calls are TRBV3-1 (or the pseudogene TRBV3-2) and TRBJ2-7, with 12 positions matching TRBD2. Germline lookup yields CDR1 LGHDT and CDR2 YNNKEL (reference sequence). V lost 3 bases to trimming and J lost 2 bases; unmatched junction nucleotides: 8. The CDR3 is made up of 17 amino acids. The CDR3, as DNA: TGTGCCAGCAGCCAGGAGCTAGCGGGGGGGCTGACCTACGAGCAGTACTTC. Protein: CASSQELAGGLTYEQYF.

The genes are TRBV7-2 and TRBJ2-1; 15 nucleotides align to TRBD2. V was pared by 5 bases and J by 7 bases, with 6 bases of the junction left unmatched. The germline CDR1 and CDR2 sequences are SGHTA and FQGNSA. The CDR3 has 16 residues. Here the CDR3 reads CASSVAGLAGGNEQFF. The CDR3 DNA reads as TGTGCCAGCAGCGTTGCGGGACTAGCGGGGGGAAATGAGCAGTTCTTC.

The gene calls are TRBV18 and TRBJ2-5; 7 nucleotides align to TRBD1. The CDR3 sequence is 14 residues long. Germline CDR1 reads KGHSH; CDR2 reads LQKENI. V gave up 3 bases and J gave up 5 bases; unmatched junction bases: 6. CDR3 amino acids: CASSPRQGEETQYF. CDR3 DNA: TGTGCCAGCTCACCGCGACAGGGAGAGGAGACCCAGTACTTC.

This chain uses TRBV5-1 with TRBJ2-2; 10 nucleotides match TRBD2. CDR1 SGHRS and CDR2 YFSETQ come from the germline V gene. The CDR3 has 17 residues. V shed 0 bases and J 2 bases; nucleotides not matched to a gene: 4. The CDR3 nucleotides are TGCGCCAGCAGCTTGGGGACTAGCGGAGGAAACACCGGGGAGCTGTTTTTT. It specifies CASSLGTSGGNTGELFF.

V and J are TRBV28 and TRBJ1-1, with 7 bases aligning to TRBD1. The CDR3 spans 13 residues. V gave up 6 bases and J gave up 5 bases; unmatched junction bases: 6. Per germline, CDR1 MDHEN and CDR2 SYDVKM. CDR3 amino acids: CASRKGGGTEAFF. The CDR3 DNA follows: TGTGCCAGCAGGAAAGGGGGCGGGACTGAAGCTTTCTTT.

The chain has TRBV18 and TRBJ2-1, with D possibly TRBD2 on 5 matching bases. Germline V gene lookup returns CDR1 KGHSH and CDR2 LQKENI. Trimming left V 3 bases short and J 2 bases short, with 14 bases between. This CDR3 is built from 16 residues. CDR3 DNA sequence: TGTGCCAGCTCACCCTCCCGAAGCGGCACCTACAATGAGCAGTTCTTC. Amino acids: CASSPSRSGTYNEQFF.

J is TRBJ2-1 and V is TRBV29-1; the match to TRBD1 covers 9 bases. V lost 7 bases, J lost 4 bases, and 5 bases stayed unmatched. Germline V gives CDR1 SQVTM, CDR2 ANQGSEA. CDR3 length equals 13 residues. CDR3 region: CSAGTGRYNEQFF. As DNA, the CDR3 is TGCAGCGCCGGGACAGGGAGGTACAATGAGCAGTTCTTC.

This clone came up a few times. This sequence joins TRBV5-1 and TRBJ1-1, with 9 bases identical to TRBD1. The CDR3 totals 15 residues. With 4 bases clipped from V and 1 base from J, the junction kept 5 bases outside the gene matches. Germline CDR1 reads SGHRS; CDR2 reads YFSETQ. The CDR3 protein is CASSTQGAPNTEAFF. CDR3 in DNA: TGCGCCAGCAGCACACAGGGGGCGCCGAACACTGAAGCTTTCTTT. Looking up the rest from reference TRBV5-1 and TRBJ1-1 gives the full variable domain: KAGVTQTPRYLIKTRGQQVTLSCSPISGHRSVSWYQQTPGQGLQFLFEYFSETQRNKGNFPGRFSGRQFSNSRSEMNVSTLELGDSALYLCASSTQGAPNTEAFFGQGTRLTVV.

This clone was detected a few times. This chain links TRBV12-1 with TRBJ1-1; the table's D call of TRBD1 was not tested on the DNA. TRBV12-1 constitutes a pseudogene. The CDR3 extends over 14 amino acids. CDR3 region: CASSPRQGYTEAFF. CDR3 in DNA: TGTGCCAGCAGCCCCCGACAGGGGTACACTGAAGCTTTCTTT.

The gene calls are TRBV7-7 and TRBJ2-2; 7 positions agree with TRBD1. After removal of 4 bases from V and 2 bases from J, the junction contained 4 bases not matched to a gene. The CDR3 extends over 15 amino acids. The germline gives CDR1 SSHAT, CDR2 FNYEAQ (reference sequence). The CDR3 loop reads CASSSRTGNTGELFF. Written as DNA, the CDR3 is TGTGCCAGCAGCTCGCGGACAGGAAACACCGGGGAGCTGTTTTTT. Drawing the rest from reference TRBV7-7 and TRBJ2-2, the complete variable domain is GAGVSQSPRYKVTKRGQDVTLRCDPISSHATLYWYQQALGQGPEFLTYFNYEAQPDKSGLPSDRFSAERPEGSISTLTIQRTEQRDSAMYRCASSSRTGNTGELFFGEGSRLTVL.

The chain is built from TRBV19 and TRBJ1-4, with 11 bases aligning to TRBD1. The ends lost 5 bases at V and 0 bases at J; junction bases unmatched: 8. The germline V gene has CDR1 LNHDA and CDR2 SQIVND (reference sequence). The CDR3 extends over 18 amino acids. CDR3 DNA sequence: TGTGCCAGTAGTCCCCGGGACAGGGGGACCCCAACTAATGAAAAACTGTTTTTT. Encoded protein: CASSPRDRGTPTNEKLFF.

The CDR3 bases are TGTGCCAGCAGCCAATATAGGGACACCCACTACGAGCAGTACTTC. Its translation: CASSQYRDTHYEQYF. The rearrangement links TRBV14 to TRBJ2-7; a weak D match, TRBD1 (6 bases). Per germline, CDR1 SGHDN and CDR2 FVKESK. CDR3 length: 15 amino acids. V lost 2 bases and J 3 bases, leaving 14 bases between the germline ends.

The CDR3 sequence is CAISGGVSGNQPQHF. DNA of the CDR3: TGTGCCATCAGTGGGGGGGTTTCCGGCAATCAGCCCCAGCATTTT. The chain recombines TRBV10-3 with TRBJ1-5, with D possibly TRBD1 on 5 matching bases. Between the trimmed V and J ends, which lost 4 bases and 2 bases, there was a span of 12 bases. This CDR3 has 15 residues. CDR1 is ENHRY, CDR2 SYGVKD, per germline.

J is TRBJ2-5 and V is TRBV19, with 8 positions matching TRBD1. This CDR3 has 15 amino acids. After removal of 3 bases from V and 5 bases from J, the junction contained 8 bases not matched to a gene. Looked up from germline, CDR1 is LNHDA and CDR2 is SQIVND (reference sequence). The CDR3 region has the DNA TGTGCCAGTAGTATTCGGACAGGGTTCAGCGAGACCCAGTACTTC. This gives the protein CASSIRTGFSETQYF.

The CDR3 sequence is CASSYLSGQESLAFF. The CDR3 nucleotides read TGTGCCAGCAGTTACTTATCGGGACAGGAGAGTCTGGCTTTCTTT. V is TRBV6-5 and J is TRBJ1-1; TRBD1 matches at 8 bases. Germline CDR1 is MNHEY and CDR2 is SVGAGI. Losses at the gene ends were 1 base for V and 11 bases for J; bases not matched to a gene: 12. The CDR3 loop spans 15 amino acids.

This rearrangement joins TRBV5-1 to TRBJ2-7; a possible D gene is TRBD2 (5 bases). Per the germline V gene, CDR1 is SGHRS and CDR2 is YFSETQ. Trimming pared 0 bases from V and 2 bases from J, leaving 12 bases between. CDR3 length: 15 amino acids. CDR3 in amino acids: CASSLGPGGPYEQYF. The CDR3 nucleotides read TGCGCCAGCAGCTTGGGGCCCGGAGGCCCCTACGAGCAGTACTTC.

This sequence joins TRBV3-1 (or the pseudogene TRBV3-2) and TRBJ1-3, with D hard to call. Trimming cost V 4 bases and J 5 bases, with 6 bases left between them. The CDR3 is made up of 12 amino acids. Germline values: CDR1 LGHDT, CDR2 YNNKEL (reference sequence). CDR3 region: CASSPGRNTIYF. CDR3 bases: TGTGCCAGCAGCCCCGGGAGAAACACCATATATTTT.

This chain uses TRBV5-1 with TRBJ2-1; 8 bases line up with TRBD1. Germline V lookup: CDR1 SGHRS, CDR2 YFSETQ. The V gene end was trimmed by 4 bases and the J gene end by 5 bases; junction bases not matched to a gene: 5. The CDR3 extends over 14 amino acids. CDR3 nucleotide sequence: TGCGCCAGCAGCCGGACAGGGAACAACAATGAGCAGTTCTTC. Translating it yields CASSRTGNNNEQFF.